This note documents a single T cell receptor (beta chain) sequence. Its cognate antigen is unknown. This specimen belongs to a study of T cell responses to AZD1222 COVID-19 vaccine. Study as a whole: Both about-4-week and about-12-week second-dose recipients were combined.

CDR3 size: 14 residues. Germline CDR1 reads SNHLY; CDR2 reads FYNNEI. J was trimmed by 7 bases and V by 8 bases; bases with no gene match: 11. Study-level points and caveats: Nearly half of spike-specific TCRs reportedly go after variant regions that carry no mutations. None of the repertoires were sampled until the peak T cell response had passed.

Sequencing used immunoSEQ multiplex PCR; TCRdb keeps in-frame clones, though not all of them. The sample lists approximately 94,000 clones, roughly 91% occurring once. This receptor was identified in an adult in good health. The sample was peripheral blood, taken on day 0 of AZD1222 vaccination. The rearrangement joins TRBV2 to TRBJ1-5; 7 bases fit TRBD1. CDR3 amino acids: CASCRTGVRQPQHF. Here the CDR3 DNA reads TGTGCCAGCTGCCGAACAGGGGTTCGACAGCCCCAGCATTTT.